This note documents a single T cell receptor (beta chain) sequence. No antigen is known for it. The source of the sample is a study of cytomegalovirus exposure and HLA in healthy donors. Amplification used 60 Vbeta primers and 13 Jbeta primers. Libraries were prepared by immunoSEQ multiplex PCR; TCRdb keeps only in-frame clonotypes and omits some of them. The table has 150,000 to 200,000 clones, approximately 88% seen once; the top ten hold about 1.4%. Study-level points and caveats: Reports credit the classifier with highly specific, highly sensitive diagnosis of cytomegalovirus status. A missense DCLRE1C variant was associated with V- and J-gene trimming of TCR beta chains in a later analysis, and an independent cohort replicated the association.

The CDR3 is made up of 13 amino acids. V gave up 4 bases and J gave up 4 bases, with 11 bases separating them. The germline V gene has CDR1 SGHKS and CDR2 YYEKEE (reference sequence). This clonotype originated in a woman aged 18-29 years in good health and CMV-seronegative. The chain is built from TRBV5-5 and TRBJ1-1; the D is unclear. Sequenced input: PBMCs. This CDR3 reads CASSTRAVTEAFF. The DNA of the CDR3 is TGTGCCAGCAGCACTAGGGCGGTCACTGAAGCTTTCTTT. Together with reference TRBV5-5 and TRBJ1-1, the CDR3 gives the full variable domain: DAGVTQSPTHLIKTRGQQVTLRCSPISGHKSVSWYQQVLGQGPQFIFQYYEKEERGRGNFPDRFSARQFPNYSSELNVNALLLGDSALYLCASSTRAVTEAFFGQGTRLTVV.